The subject of this entry is one T cell receptor (beta chain). The CDR3 length is 11 residues. V lost 3 bases, J lost 9 bases, and 9 bases lay in between. The germline V gene encodes CDR1 DFQATT and CDR2 SNEGSKA (reference sequence). TCRdb independently ran MiXCR on the reads; one entry per CDR3 protein. The data hold around 200,000 distinct CDR3 sequences, with roughly 17% observed a single time. The sample belongs to a study of T cell repertoires in cytomegalovirus infection. The chain joins TRBV20-1 to TRBJ2-1, with unresolved D. Source material: CD8+ T cells from PBMCs. The sequence derives from a human donor in good health (CMV status not recorded). Some clones in this sample may be carry-over from other donors' samples. The CDR3: CSARLTFEQFF. The CDR3 DNA sequence: TGCAGTGCTAGGCTGACTTTTGAGCAGTTCTTC.